The 2 T cell receptor beta chains given below trace back to one sample, sequenced in a study of T cells after yellow fever vaccination. TCRdb recomputed calls from the 5' RACE reads with MiXCR, one row per CDR3 protein. In the table there are some 670,000 distinct CDR3 sequences, approximately 13% of which are singletons. The sample in question was PBMCs, obtained on the day of the yellow fever booster vaccination. These receptors all stem from a man aged 25-45 years who received the YFV17D yellow fever vaccine.

The J gene is TRBJ2-5, the V gene TRBV5-1; TRBD1 matches at 9 bases. This CDR3 is 17 amino acids long. J was trimmed by 0 bases and V by 4 bases; bases with no gene match: 10. In germline, CDR1 is SGHRS, CDR2 YFSETQ. The CDR3 sequence is CASSTRQGGTNQETQYF. DNA for the CDR3: TGCGCCAGCAGCACGCGACAGGGGGGGACTAACCAAGAGACCCAGTACTTC.

There are a few counts of this clonotype. CDR3 sequence: CSARDPSAGVGNEQFF. Here the CDR3 DNA reads TGCAGTGCTAGGGACCCCTCAGCGGGAGTTGGTAATGAGCAGTTCTTC. The V call is TRBV20-1, the J call TRBJ2-1; 8 bases agree with TRBD2. V lost 3 bases to trimming and J lost 7 bases; unmatched junction nucleotides: 14. Germline CDR1 reads DFQATT; CDR2 reads SNEGSKA (reference sequence). The CDR3 sequence is 16 residues long.